This record covers a single T cell receptor beta chain. Its antigen is unknown. Measured with immunoSEQ multiplex PCR; TCRdb has only the in-frame clones, and not every one. The sample lists 90,000 to 100,000 clones, approximately 90% seen once, with over 4% in the top ten. The data are from a study of T cells in localized non-small cell lung cancer. Study observations and caveats: Researchers found a median around 50 of the top 100 tumor clones in adjacent lung. Since sequencing was restricted to only one region of the tumor, intratumor heterogeneity remains a possibility. Elevated circulating T cell density in blood was associated with longer overall survival. Uninvolved adjacent lung had the highest recorded T cell clonality, with tumor below it.

Trimming pared 0 bases from V and 0 bases from J, leaving 8 bases between. Germline-derived CDR1 and CDR2 are ENHRY and SYGVKD. This CDR3 is built from 15 residues. The chain uses TRBV10-3 and TRBJ1-1; D not certain. This sequence was found in a woman aged 40 to 75 with stage II squamous cell lung carcinoma. Sample: PBMCs, taken before any cancer treatment. The CDR3 coding sequence is TGTGCCATCAGTGAGTCAGATAGGCTGAACACTGAAGCTTTCTTT. It translates to CAISESDRLNTEAFF.